The sequence of this TCR beta chain was determined in a study of CD8 T cells in Susac syndrome. On the study more broadly: Sequenced Susac syndrome patients included more than 5 with active disease and fewer than ten who were in remission.

RNA in amounts of about 0.5 to 1 ug was reverse transcribed with random hexamers. TCRdb re-called the immunoSEQ multiplex PCR reads through MiXCR, storing one row per CDR3 protein. The data show about 190,000 distinct CDR3 sequences, around 93% seen once. The source of this sequence is a human donor with Susac syndrome. The sequencing input was CD8+ T cells from PBMCs.

CDR3 sequence: CASSLYDSRGTEAFF. CDR3 in DNA: TGTGCCAGCAGTTTATACGACAGCAGAGGGACTGAAGCTTTCTTT. The chain joins TRBV13 to TRBJ1-1; D is perhaps TRBD1 (5 bases). CDR1 and CDR2 (germline): PRHDT, FYEKMQ (reference sequence). This CDR3 contains 15 residues. V dropped 6 bases and J dropped 5 bases, with 19 bases sitting between them.